Each of the 10 T cell receptor beta chains below was sequenced from the same sample in a study of spatial heterogeneity in lung cancer. Study observations and caveats: In tumors, expanded intratumoral alpha and beta TCR counts tracked mutation counts.

Documented time point: sample taken at primary tumor resection. TCRdb reprocessed the 5' RACE reads via MiXCR and lists one record per CDR3 protein. The sample includes over 2,500 distinct CDR3 sequences, 49% of them seen just once. Their antigen targets remain unknown. Sequenced material: lung tumor tissue, taken at surgery. These receptors were taken from a male donor with early-stage non-small cell lung cancer.

About this clonotype itself: This beta chain is off target for a library built for alpha chains, so its abundance means little. The chain has TRBV7-9 and TRBJ2-1; possibly TRBD2 for D (6 bases). Germline V gene data show CDR1 as SEHNR and CDR2 as FQNEAQ (reference sequence). The CDR3 is 12 residues long. V was pared by 11 bases and J by 5 bases, with 13 bases between. The CDR3 nucleotides are TGTGCCGCCCGTGGGGGGAACAATGAGCAGTTCTTC. Translating it yields CAARGGNNEQFF.

To note about this clonotype: As an off-target read in a library built for alpha chains, this beta chain has a frequency of little significance. The V and J genes are TRBV12-3 or TRBV12-4 and TRBJ2-1; a weak D match, TRBD1 (6 bases). The CDR3 totals 16 residues. Trimming left V 4 bases short and J 8 bases short, with 21 bases between. CDR3 DNA sequence: TGTGCCAGCAGTTCCGGCCTATTGAGAGGGGGTGATGAGCAGTTCTTC. Translation gives CASSSGLLRGGDEQFF.

By sample share, this clonotype is medium-sized. The library was built for alpha chains, so this beta chain is an off-target read and its size means little. The chain carries TRBV7-3 and TRBJ2-1, with D tentatively TRBD2 (5 bases). CDR3 length equals 14 residues. The V end lost 4 bases, the J end lost 8 bases, and 15 bases lay between the germline ends. Germline V gene lookup returns CDR1 SGHTA and CDR2 FQGTGA. The CDR3 loop is CASSSMTSSDEQFF. CDR3 coding DNA: TGTGCCAGCAGCTCGATGACAAGTAGCGATGAGCAGTTCTTC.

Concerning this clonotype itself: Within a library made for alpha chains, this beta chain is off target, and its count is uninformative. The rearrangement uses TRBV7-2 and TRBJ1-2; 8 bases fit TRBD1. V lost 5 bases to trimming and J lost 4 bases; unmatched junction nucleotides: 12. From germline, CDR1 is SGHTA and CDR2 FQGNSA. The CDR3 consists of 16 residues. The CDR3 coding sequence is TGTGCCAGCAGCCCCCAACCCGGACAGGGCGGCTATGGCTACACCTTC. Protein product: CASSPQPGQGGYGYTF. Based on the CDR3 plus reference TRBV7-2 and TRBJ1-2, the full variable domain is GAGVSQSPSNKVTEKGKDVELRCDPISGHTALYWYRQSLGQGLEFLIYFQGNSAPDKSGLPSDRFSAERTGGSVSTLTIQRTQQEDSAVYLCASSPQPGQGGYGYTFGSGTRLTVV.

Comment on this clonotype: The germline gene is not matched at one end of the junction; a read error may be the cause. This beta chain is a stray read from a library made for alpha chains; its abundance is not meaningful. The chain couples TRBV20-1 to TRBJ2-7; 9 positions match TRBD2. This CDR3 is built from 16 residues. CDR1 and CDR2 from the germline V gene are DFQATT and SNEGSKA (reference sequence). The CDR3 nucleotides read TGCAGTGCTAGAAAGCCTCTTGCGGGACTAGCCTACGAGCAGTACTTT. Translation: CSARKPLAGLAYEQYF.

Concerning this clonotype: This beta chain is off target for a library built for alpha chains, so its abundance means little. The J gene is TRBJ1-3, the V gene TRBV20-1; no clear D gene. V lost 1 base, J lost 3 bases, and 10 bases lay in between. From germline, CDR1 is DFQATT and CDR2 SNEGSKA (reference sequence). This CDR3 region has 14 residues. CDR3 bases: TGCAGTGCTAGAGGTCGGGGAAGTGGAAACACCATATATTTT. It encodes CSARGRGSGNTIYF.

This clonotype rates as medium-sized. Found in a library prepared for alpha chains, this beta chain is an off-target read, and its abundance has little meaning. The rearrangement uses TRBV12-3 or TRBV12-4 and TRBJ1-5; perhaps TRBD1 as D (5 bases). The CDR3 covers 12 residues. V was cut by 6 bases and J by 6 bases, with 9 bases left in between. In DNA, the CDR3 is TGTGCCAGCAGCCCTCAGGGTCAGCCCCAGCATTTT. Its translation: CASSPQGQPQHF.

As for this clonotype: This beta chain is a stray read from a library made for alpha chains; its abundance is not meaningful. The rearrangement uses TRBV20-1 and TRBJ1-2; D is undetermined. This CDR3 region has 11 residues. Germline V gene sequence: CDR1 DFQATT, CDR2 SNEGSKA (reference sequence). V lost 4 bases to trimming and J lost 5 bases, with 8 bases between them. The CDR3 DNA reads TGCAGTGCTAAACTAGGGTATGGCTACACCTTC. Its protein is CSAKLGYGYTF.

By its share, this clonotype is medium-sized. The library was designed around alpha chains, so this beta chain is a stray read whose abundance carries little weight. The chain links TRBV11-3 to TRBJ2-5; 7 nucleotides line up with TRBD2. The germline V gene encodes CDR1 SGHNT and CDR2 YENEEA. CDR3 length: 16 residues. Germline trimming cut 5 bases from V and 5 bases from J; bases unmatched to any gene: 14. CDR3 loop: CASSQGSSGEAETQYF. CDR3 nucleotide sequence: TGTGCCAGCAGCCAAGGTTCTAGCGGCGAGGCGGAGACCCAGTACTTC.

This clonotype ranks as large. Being off target in a library aimed at alpha chains, this beta chain has a size of little meaning. The chain joins TRBV7-9 to TRBJ2-3, with TRBD2 identical over 7 bases. The trim removed 5 bases at V and 7 bases at J, leaving 9 bases unmatched. Germline V gene data show CDR1 as SEHNR and CDR2 as FQNEAQ (reference sequence). The CDR3 has 14 residues. CDR3 DNA sequence: TGTGCCAGCAGCCCCTCCGCGGGGGTTCATACGCAGTATTTT. This codes for CASSPSAGVHTQYF.